This T cell receptor beta chain came from a study of blood T cell repertoires in COVID-19. The protocol was immunoSEQ multiplex PCR, while the TCRdb copy is restricted to in-frame clones and leaves out a portion. The data show around 170,000 clones, with 65% to 85% seen just once and approximately 15% held by the top ten. The ends lost 5 bases at V and 15 bases at J; junction bases unmatched: 10. Germline lookup yields CDR1 SGHNT and CDR2 YYREEE (reference sequence). The CDR3 has 12 amino acids. The TCR sequence derives from a woman aged 80 or older with acute or convalescent COVID-19. The chain recombines TRBV5-4 with TRBJ2-1; TRBD2 agrees at 8 bases. Sequencing was done on a sample of peripheral blood. The CDR3 DNA sequence: TGTGCCAGCAGACCGGGACTAGGTTCCCCGTTCTTC. Amino acids: CASRPGLGSPFF. Filled out from reference TRBV5-4 and TRBJ2-1, the complete variable domain reads ETGVTQSPTHLIKTRGQQVTLRCSSQSGHNTVSWYQQALGQGPQFIFQYYREEENGRGNFPPRFSGLQFPNYSSELNVNALELDDSALYLCASRPGLGSPFFGPGTRLTVL.